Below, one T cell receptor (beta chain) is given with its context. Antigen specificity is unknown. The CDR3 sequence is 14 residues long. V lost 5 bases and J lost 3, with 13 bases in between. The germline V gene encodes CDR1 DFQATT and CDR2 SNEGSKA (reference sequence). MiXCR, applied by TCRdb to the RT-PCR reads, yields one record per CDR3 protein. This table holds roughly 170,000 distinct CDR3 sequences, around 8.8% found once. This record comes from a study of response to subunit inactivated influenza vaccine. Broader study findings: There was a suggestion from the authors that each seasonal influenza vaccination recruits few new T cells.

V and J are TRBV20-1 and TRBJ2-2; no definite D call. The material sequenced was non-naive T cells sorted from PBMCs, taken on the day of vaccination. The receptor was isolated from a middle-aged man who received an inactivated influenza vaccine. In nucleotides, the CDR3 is TGCAGTGCTTTCCCGGACGGGTACACCGGGGAGCTGTTTTTT. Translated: CSAFPDGYTGELFF.